The source of this T cell receptor (beta chain) is a study of T cells after yellow fever vaccination. In the study overall: Those fractions that held only low numbers of cells were prepared using the SMART-Seq v4 Ultra Low Input RNA kit. Study-wide results and caveats: Subsequent booster samples again held most clones from primary vaccination (around 96% CD4, just under 90% CD8).

J was trimmed by 10 bases and V by 6 bases; bases with no gene match: 8. The length of the CDR3 is 14 residues. Germline V gene lookup returns CDR1 MDHEN and CDR2 SYDVKM. By 5'RACE template switching, TCR cDNA was produced, with a universal primer site and UMIs added in the process. MiXCR was run by TCRdb on the 5' RACE reads, yielding one entry per CDR3 protein. The sample yields about 550,000 distinct CDR3 sequences, 15% to 20% seen once. Remarks on this clonotype: The target antigen is unknown.

The specimen was PBMCs, collected 15 days after the yellow fever booster vaccination. The TCR sequence derives from a young man who received the YFV17D yellow fever vaccine. The rearrangement links TRBV28 to TRBJ1-6; 8 positions match TRBD1. In DNA form, the CDR3 reads TGTGCCAGCAGGCGACAGGGGTGGCAATCACCCCTCCACTTT. Translating gives CASRRQGWQSPLHF.